The 11 T cell receptor beta chains listed next were all sequenced from one sample in a study of CD8 T cells in Susac syndrome. With random hexamers, reverse transcription was performed on about 0.5 to 1 ug of RNA. Each CDR3 protein is one row after TCRdb ran MiXCR on the immunoSEQ multiplex PCR reads. The profile covers some 120,000 distinct CDR3 sequences, with approximately 94% appearing a single time and less than 0.15% taken by the ten largest. Sample: CD4+ T cells from PBMCs. The receptors originated from a human donor with multiple sclerosis.

The chain joins TRBV2 to TRBJ2-5; TRBD1 matches at 8 bases. CDR1 is SNHLY, CDR2 FYNNEI, per germline. V gave up 4 bases and J gave up 6 bases; unmatched junction bases: 7. This CDR3 region has 14 residues. CDR3 in DNA: TGTGCCAGCAGTGTGGACAGGGCCAGGCAGACCCAGTACTTC. The encoded protein is CASSVDRARQTQYF.

V is TRBV30 and J is TRBJ1-1, with D unclear. This CDR3 region has 12 residues. Germline CDR1 is GTSNPN and CDR2 is SVGIG (reference sequence). The V end was cut by 4 bases, the J end by 1 base, with 7 bases between. In DNA, the CDR3 is TGTGCCTGGAAGCGAGAGAACACTGAAGCTTTCTTT. Translating gives CAWKRENTEAFF.

The gene calls are TRBV30 and TRBJ1-1, with D maybe TRBD1 (5 bases). The V end lost 0 bases, the J end lost 1 base, and 9 bases lay between the germline ends. Germline V gene sequence: CDR1 GTSNPN, CDR2 SVGIG (reference sequence). This CDR3 has 14 amino acids. The CDR3 sequence is CAWSVKGPNTEAFF. CDR3 in DNA: TGTGCCTGGAGTGTTAAGGGACCGAACACTGAAGCTTTCTTT.

This clonotype has only one observation. The genes are TRBV15 and TRBJ1-5; D gene uncertain. CDR1 and CDR2 from the germline V gene are LNHNV and YYDKDF (reference sequence). The CDR3 is made up of 13 amino acids. The V end lost 1 base, the J end lost 5 bases, and 6 bases lay between the germline ends. In DNA form, the CDR3 reads TGTGCCACCAGCAGAGCTAAAGATCAGCCCCAGCATTTT. Translating gives CATSRAKDQPQHF.

The chain links TRBV18 to TRBJ2-1, with a tentative D call TRBD1 (5 bases). With 3 bases removed from V and 5 bases from J, the gap between germline ends came to 8 bases. Germline loops: CDR1 KGHSH, CDR2 LQKENI. This CDR3 is built from 13 residues. This chain's CDR3 is CASSPPGHNEQFF. For the CDR3, the DNA is TGTGCCAGCTCACCTCCAGGGCACAATGAGCAGTTCTTC.

The rearrangement links TRBV3-1 to TRBJ1-1, with unresolved D. Trimming stripped 1 base from V and 1 base from J, with 4 bases between. The CDR3 loop spans 13 amino acids. Germline V gives CDR1 LGHDT, CDR2 YNNKEL (reference sequence). In DNA, the CDR3 is TGTGCCAGCAGCCAAGGGAGGAACACTGAAGCTTTCTTT. Protein product: CASSQGRNTEAFF.

J is TRBJ2-7 and V is TRBV9; D is unresolved. This CDR3 contains 13 residues. V was cut by 1 base and J by 3 bases, with 8 bases left in between. CDR1 SGDLS and CDR2 YYNGEE come from the germline V gene. The CDR3 DNA is TGTGCCAGCAGCGTATCCCCCTTCTACGAGCAGTACTTC. Its protein is CASSVSPFYEQYF.

The rearrangement uses TRBV18 and TRBJ1-1; D uncertain. Trimming took off 3 bases at V and 1 base at J, with 6 bases between the two ends. CDR1 is KGHSH and CDR2 is LQKENI in the germline V gene. This CDR3 contains 13 residues. In DNA form, the CDR3 reads TGTGCCAGCTCACCTCACCCGAACACTGAAGCTTTCTTT. It yields the protein CASSPHPNTEAFF.

The chain uses TRBV5-6 and TRBJ2-2; a weak D match, TRBD1 (5 bases). Deletions cut 2 bases from V and 2 bases from J, with 10 bases between. The V gene's germline CDR1 is SGHDT and CDR2 YYEEEE. The CDR3 has 15 amino acids. The CDR3 reads CASSFEQANTGELFF. The CDR3 DNA reads TGTGCCAGCAGCTTTGAACAGGCAAACACCGGGGAGCTGTTTTTT.

The chain combines TRBV20-1 with TRBJ2-3; TRBD1 aligns across 7 bases. Germline loops: CDR1 DFQATT, CDR2 SNEGSKA (reference sequence). The CDR3 extends over 15 amino acids. V gave up 5 bases and J gave up 5 bases; unmatched junction bases: 13. The CDR3: CSAGRQGRLGDTQYF. CDR3 DNA: TGCAGTGCTGGAAGACAGGGAAGGCTCGGAGATACGCAGTATTTT.

The chain links TRBV7-6 to TRBJ1-5; no firm D call. Germline CDR1 reads SGHVS; CDR2 reads FNYEAQ. Trimming took 5 bases from V and 6 from J, leaving 14 bases between them. The CDR3 has 14 residues. DNA for the CDR3: TGTGCCAGCAGCCAGGAGGCCATGGGTCAGCCCCAGCATTTT. Residues: CASSQEAMGQPQHF.